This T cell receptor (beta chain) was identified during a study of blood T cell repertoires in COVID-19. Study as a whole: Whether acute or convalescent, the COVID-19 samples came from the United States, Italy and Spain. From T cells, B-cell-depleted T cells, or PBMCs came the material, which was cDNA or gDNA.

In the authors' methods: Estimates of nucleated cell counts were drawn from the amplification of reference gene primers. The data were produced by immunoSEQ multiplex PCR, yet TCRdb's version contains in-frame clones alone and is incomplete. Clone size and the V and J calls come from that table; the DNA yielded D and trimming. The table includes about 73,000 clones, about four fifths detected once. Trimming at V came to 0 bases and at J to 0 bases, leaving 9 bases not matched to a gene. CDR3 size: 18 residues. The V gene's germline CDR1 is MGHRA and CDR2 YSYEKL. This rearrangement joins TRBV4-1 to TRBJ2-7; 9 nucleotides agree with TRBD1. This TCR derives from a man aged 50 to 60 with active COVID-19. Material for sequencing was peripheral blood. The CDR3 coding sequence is TGCGCCAGCAGCCAAGAGCCACAGGGGGCGACTGTCTCCTACGAGCAGTACTTC. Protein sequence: CASSQEPQGATVSYEQYF.